This T cell receptor (beta chain) was documented in a study of identifying expanded T cells in peripheral blood. General study results and limits: Differentially abundant clones: roughly 1.2 between replicates, around 16 at approximately 13 days, less than 20 at four.

The data were produced by immunoSEQ multiplex PCR, yet TCRdb's version contains in-frame clones alone and is incomplete. The table shows around 85,000 clones, with more than 70% occurring only once. This CDR3 is 13 amino acids long. Germline lookup yields CDR1 MGHRA and CDR2 YSYEKL. V lost 2 bases, J lost 5 bases, and 6 bases lay in between. Regarding this clone: Antigen: not known.

No infections or other immune events were documented during collection. This chain links TRBV4-1 with TRBJ1-4; D not certain. The source material was blood. This TCR came from a person aged 18 to 70 in good health. CDR3 amino acids: CASSQWRNEKLFF. CDR3 bases: TGCGCCAGCAGCCAATGGCGGAATGAAAAACTGTTTTTT.